This T cell receptor (beta chain) was sequenced during a study of cytomegalovirus exposure and HLA in healthy donors. Germline trimming cut 6 bases from V and 6 bases from J; bases unmatched to any gene: 2. The CDR3 is made up of 14 amino acids. Germline CDR1 MNHEY, CDR2 SVGAGI. Vbeta (60) and Jbeta (13) primers were used in the PCR. Profiling relied on immunoSEQ multiplex PCR, and the TCRdb table lists in-frame clones only, not all of them. The data contain approximately 150,000 clones, 75% to 85% of them seen just once; the ten biggest clones take up around 7%. This clone was seen many times. The source of this sequence is a male donor in good health and CMV-seropositive. Sequenced input: PBMCs. This chain joins TRBV6-5 and TRBJ2-2; 12 bases are a match to TRBD2. CDR3 DNA: TGTGCCAGCAGACTAGCGGGGGGTCCCGGGGAGCTGTTTTTT. The encoded protein is CASRLAGGPGELFF.